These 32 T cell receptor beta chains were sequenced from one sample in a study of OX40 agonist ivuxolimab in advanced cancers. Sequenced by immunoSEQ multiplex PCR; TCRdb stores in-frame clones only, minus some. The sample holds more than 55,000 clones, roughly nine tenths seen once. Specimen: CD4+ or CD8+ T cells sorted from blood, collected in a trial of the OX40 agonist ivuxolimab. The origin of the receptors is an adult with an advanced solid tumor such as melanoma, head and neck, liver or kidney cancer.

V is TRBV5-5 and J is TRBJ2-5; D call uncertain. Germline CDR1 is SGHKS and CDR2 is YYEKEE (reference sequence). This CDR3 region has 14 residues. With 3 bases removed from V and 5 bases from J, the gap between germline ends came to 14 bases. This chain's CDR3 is CASSSWPPSETQYF. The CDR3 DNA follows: TGTGCCAGCAGCTCATGGCCCCCCAGCGAGACCCAGTACTTC.

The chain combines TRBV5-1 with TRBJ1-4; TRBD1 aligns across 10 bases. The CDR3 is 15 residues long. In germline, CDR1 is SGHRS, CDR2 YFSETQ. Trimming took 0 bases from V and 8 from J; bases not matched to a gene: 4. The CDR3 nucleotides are TGCGCCAGCAGCTTGGGAGGGACAGGGGAAGAAAAACTGTTTTTT. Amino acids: CASSLGGTGEEKLFF.

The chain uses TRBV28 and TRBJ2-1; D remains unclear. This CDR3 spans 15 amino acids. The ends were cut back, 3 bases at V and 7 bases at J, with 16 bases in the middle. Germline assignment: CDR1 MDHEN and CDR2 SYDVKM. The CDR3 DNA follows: TGTGCCAGCAGTTTGTTGGGCCCACTATGGAATGAGCAGTTCTTC. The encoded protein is CASSLLGPLWNEQFF.

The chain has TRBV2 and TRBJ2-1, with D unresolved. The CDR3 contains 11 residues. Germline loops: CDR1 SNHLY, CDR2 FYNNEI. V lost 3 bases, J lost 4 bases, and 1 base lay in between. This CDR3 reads CASSEYNEQFF. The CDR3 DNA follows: TGTGCCAGCAGTGAGTACAATGAGCAGTTCTTC.

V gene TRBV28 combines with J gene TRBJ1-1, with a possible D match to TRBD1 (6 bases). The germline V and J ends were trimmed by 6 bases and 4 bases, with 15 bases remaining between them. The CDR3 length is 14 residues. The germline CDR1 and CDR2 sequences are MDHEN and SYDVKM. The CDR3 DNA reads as TGTGCCAGCAGACGAGGGGGGTCGGGCACTGAAGCTTTCTTT. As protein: CASRRGGSGTEAFF.

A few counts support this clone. CDR3 DNA sequence: TGTGCCAGCTCTTCCCTGGGCGGGAGAGGATACGAGCAGTACTTC. It yields the protein CASSSLGGRGYEQYF. The chain combines TRBV5-6 with TRBJ2-7, with 7 nucleotides matching TRBD2. CDR3 length: 15 residues. J was trimmed by 4 bases and V by 7 bases; bases with no gene match: 14. The germline CDR1 and CDR2 sequences are SGHDT and YYEEEE.

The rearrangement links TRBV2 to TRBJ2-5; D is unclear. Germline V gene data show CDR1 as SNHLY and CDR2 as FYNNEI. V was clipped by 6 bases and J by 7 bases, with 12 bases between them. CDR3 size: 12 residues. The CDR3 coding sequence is TGTGCCAGCAGGGCCTCCCATGGGACCCAGTACTTC. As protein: CASRASHGTQYF. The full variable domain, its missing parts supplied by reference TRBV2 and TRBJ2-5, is EPEVTQTPSHQVTQMGQEVILRCVPISNHLYFYWYRQILGQKVEFLVSFYNNEISEKSEIFDDQFSVERPDGSNFTLKIRSTKLEDSAMYFCASRASHGTQYFGPGTRLLVL.

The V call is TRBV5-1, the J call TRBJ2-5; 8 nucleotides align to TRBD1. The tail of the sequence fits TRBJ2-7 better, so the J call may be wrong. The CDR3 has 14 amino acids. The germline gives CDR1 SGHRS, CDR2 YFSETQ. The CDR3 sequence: CASSSGTGRYEQYF. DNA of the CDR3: TGCGCCAGCAGCTCCGGGACAGGAAGATACGAGCAGTACTTC.

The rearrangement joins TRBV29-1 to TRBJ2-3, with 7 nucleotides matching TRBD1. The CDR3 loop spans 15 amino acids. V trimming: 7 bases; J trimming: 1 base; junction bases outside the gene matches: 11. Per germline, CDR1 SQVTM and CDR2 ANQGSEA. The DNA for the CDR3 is TGCAGCGCTGCGGGCTACAGGGGTGGCACAGATACGCAGTATTTT. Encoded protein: CSAAGYRGGTDTQYF.

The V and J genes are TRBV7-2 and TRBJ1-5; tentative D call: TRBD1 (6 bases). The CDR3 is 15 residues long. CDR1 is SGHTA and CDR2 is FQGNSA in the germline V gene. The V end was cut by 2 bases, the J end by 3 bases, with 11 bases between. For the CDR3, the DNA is TGTGCCAGCAGCTTATCGACAGGCGACAATCAGCCCCAGCATTTT. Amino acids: CASSLSTGDNQPQHF. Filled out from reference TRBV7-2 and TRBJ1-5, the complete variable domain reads GAGVSQSPSNKVTEKGKDVELRCDPISGHTALYWYRQSLGQGLEFLIYFQGNSAPDKSGLPSDRFSAERTGGSVSTLTIQRTQQEDSAVYLCASSLSTGDNQPQHFGDGTRLSIL.

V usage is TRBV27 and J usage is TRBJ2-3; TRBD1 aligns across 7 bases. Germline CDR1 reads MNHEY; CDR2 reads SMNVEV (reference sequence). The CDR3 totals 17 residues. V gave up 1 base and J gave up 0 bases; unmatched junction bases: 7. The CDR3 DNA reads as TGTGCCAGCAGTTTATTGGGGACAGTCGCTAGCACAGATACGCAGTATTTT. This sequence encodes CASSLLGTVASTDTQYF.

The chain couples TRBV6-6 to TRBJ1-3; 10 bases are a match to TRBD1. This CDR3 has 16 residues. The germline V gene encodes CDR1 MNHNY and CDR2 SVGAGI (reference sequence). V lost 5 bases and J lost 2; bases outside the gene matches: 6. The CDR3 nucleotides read TGTGCCAGCAGTCGACAGGGGGCCCGGGCTGGAAACACCATATATTTT. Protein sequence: CASSRQGARAGNTIYF.

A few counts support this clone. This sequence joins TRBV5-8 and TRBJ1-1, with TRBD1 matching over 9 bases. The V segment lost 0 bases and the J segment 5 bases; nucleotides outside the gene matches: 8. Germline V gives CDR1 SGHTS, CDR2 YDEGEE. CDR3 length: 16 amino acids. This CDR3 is CASSLAYGQGRTEAFF. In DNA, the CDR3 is TGTGCCAGCAGCTTGGCCTACGGACAGGGGAGGACTGAAGCTTTCTTT.

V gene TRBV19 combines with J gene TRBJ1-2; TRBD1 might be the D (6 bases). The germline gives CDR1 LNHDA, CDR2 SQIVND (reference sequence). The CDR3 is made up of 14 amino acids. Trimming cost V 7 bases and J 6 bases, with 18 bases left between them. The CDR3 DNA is TGTGCCAGTAAGGACAGTGGATTGGTTAATGGCTACACCTTC. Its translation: CASKDSGLVNGYTF.

CDR3 amino acids: CASRILGGGGSYEQYF. In DNA form, the CDR3 reads TGTGCCAGCAGGATCCTGGGCGGGGGGGGATCCTACGAGCAGTACTTC. The chain uses TRBV2 and TRBJ2-7; TRBD2 aligns across 9 bases. This CDR3 is 16 amino acids long. V trimming: 6 bases; J trimming: 1 base; junction bases outside the gene matches: 10. CDR1 SNHLY and CDR2 FYNNEI come from the germline V gene.

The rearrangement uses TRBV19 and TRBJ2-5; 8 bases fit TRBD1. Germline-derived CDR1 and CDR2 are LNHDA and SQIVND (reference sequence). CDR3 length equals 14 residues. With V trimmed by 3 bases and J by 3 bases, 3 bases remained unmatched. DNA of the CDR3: TGTGCCAGTAGTATGGCAGGGGGCGAAGAGACCCAGTACTTC. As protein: CASSMAGGEETQYF.

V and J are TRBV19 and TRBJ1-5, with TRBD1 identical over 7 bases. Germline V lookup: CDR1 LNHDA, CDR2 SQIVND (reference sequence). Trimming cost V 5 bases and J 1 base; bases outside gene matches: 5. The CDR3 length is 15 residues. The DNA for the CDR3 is TGTGCCAGTAGTCTCGGGACAGAAAGCAATCAGCCCCAGCATTTT. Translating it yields CASSLGTESNQPQHF. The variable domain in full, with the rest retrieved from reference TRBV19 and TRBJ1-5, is DGGITQSPKYLFRKEGQNVTLSCEQNLNHDAMYWYRQDPGQGLRLIYYSQIVNDFQKGDIAEGYSVSREKKESFPLTVTSAQKNPTAFYLCASSLGTESNQPQHFGDGTRLSIL.

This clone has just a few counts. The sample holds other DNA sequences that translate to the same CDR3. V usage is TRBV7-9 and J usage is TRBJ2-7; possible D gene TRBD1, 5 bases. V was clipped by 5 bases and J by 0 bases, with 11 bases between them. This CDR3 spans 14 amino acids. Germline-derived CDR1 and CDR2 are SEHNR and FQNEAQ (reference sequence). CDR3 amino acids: CASSPPTGSYEQYF. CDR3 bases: TGTGCCAGCAGCCCCCCAACAGGCTCCTACGAGCAGTACTTC.

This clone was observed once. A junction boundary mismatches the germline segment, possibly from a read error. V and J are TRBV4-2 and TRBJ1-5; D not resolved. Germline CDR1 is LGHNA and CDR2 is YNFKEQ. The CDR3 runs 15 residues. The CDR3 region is CASSQDRSGNQPQHF. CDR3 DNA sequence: TGTGCCAGCAGCCAAGATAGGAGCGGGAATCAACCCCAGCATTTT.

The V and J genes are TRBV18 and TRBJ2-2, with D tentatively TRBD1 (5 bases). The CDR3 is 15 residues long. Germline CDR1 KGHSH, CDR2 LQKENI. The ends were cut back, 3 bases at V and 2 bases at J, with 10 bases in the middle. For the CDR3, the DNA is TGTGCCAGCTCACCGAGGACAACAAACACCGGGGAGCTGTTTTTT. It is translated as CASSPRTTNTGELFF.

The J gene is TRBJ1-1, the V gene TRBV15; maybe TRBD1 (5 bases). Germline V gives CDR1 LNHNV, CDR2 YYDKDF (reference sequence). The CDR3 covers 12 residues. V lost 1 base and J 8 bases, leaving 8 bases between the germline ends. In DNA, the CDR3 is TGTGCCACCAGCAGAGCTGGGGGGGAAGCTTTCTTT. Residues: CATSRAGGEAFF.

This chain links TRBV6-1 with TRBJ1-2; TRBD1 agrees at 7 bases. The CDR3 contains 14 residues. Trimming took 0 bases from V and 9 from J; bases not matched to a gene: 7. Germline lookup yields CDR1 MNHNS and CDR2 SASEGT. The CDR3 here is CASSEARSRGSYTF. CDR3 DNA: TGTGCCAGCAGTGAAGCGCGATCCAGGGGGAGCTACACCTTC.

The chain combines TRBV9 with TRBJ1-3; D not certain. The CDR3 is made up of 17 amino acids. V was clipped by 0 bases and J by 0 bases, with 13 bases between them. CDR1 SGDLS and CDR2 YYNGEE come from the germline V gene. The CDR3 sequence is CASSVANTASSGNTIYF. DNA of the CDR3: TGTGCCAGCAGCGTAGCGAATACGGCTAGCTCTGGAAACACCATATATTTT.

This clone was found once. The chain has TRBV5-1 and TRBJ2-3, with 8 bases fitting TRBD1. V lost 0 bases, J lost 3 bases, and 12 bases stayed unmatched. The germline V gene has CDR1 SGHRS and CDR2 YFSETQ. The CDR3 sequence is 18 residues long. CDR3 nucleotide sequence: TGCGCCAGCAGCTTGGGGGGCAGGGGGCTGGTCTCGACAGATACGCAGTATTTT. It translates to CASSLGGRGLVSTDTQYF. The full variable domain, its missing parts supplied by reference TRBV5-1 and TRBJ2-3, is KAGVTQTPRYLIKTRGQQVTLSCSPISGHRSVSWYQQTPGQGLQFLFEYFSETQRNKGNFPGRFSGRQFSNSRSEMNVSTLELGDSALYLCASSLGGRGLVSTDTQYFGPGTRLTVL.

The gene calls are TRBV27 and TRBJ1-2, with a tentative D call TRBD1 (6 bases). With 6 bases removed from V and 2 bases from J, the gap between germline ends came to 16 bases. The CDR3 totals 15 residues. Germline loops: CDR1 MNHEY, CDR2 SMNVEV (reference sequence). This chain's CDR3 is CASSRGGRRNYGYTF. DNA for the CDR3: TGTGCCAGCAGCCGCGGGGGGCGCAGGAACTATGGCTACACCTTC.

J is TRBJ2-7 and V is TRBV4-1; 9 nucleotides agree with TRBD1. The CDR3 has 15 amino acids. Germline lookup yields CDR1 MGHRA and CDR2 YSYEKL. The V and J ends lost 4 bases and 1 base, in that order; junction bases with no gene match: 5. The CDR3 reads CASSPTGQGSYEQYF. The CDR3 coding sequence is TGCGCCAGCAGCCCTACCGGACAGGGGTCCTACGAGCAGTACTTC.

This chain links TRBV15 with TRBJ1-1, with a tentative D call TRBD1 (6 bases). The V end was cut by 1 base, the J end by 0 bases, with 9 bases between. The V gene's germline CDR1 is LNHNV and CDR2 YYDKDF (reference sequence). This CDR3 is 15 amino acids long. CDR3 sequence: CATSRGQVLNTEAFF. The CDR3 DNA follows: TGTGCCACCAGCAGAGGACAGGTTTTGAACACTGAAGCTTTCTTT. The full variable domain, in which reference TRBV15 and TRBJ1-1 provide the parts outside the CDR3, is DAMVIQNPRYQVTQFGKPVTLSCSQTLNHNVMYWYQQKSSQAPKLLFHYYDKDFNNEADTPDNFQSRRPNTSFCFLDIRSPGLGDTAMYLCATSRGQVLNTEAFFGQGTRLTVV.

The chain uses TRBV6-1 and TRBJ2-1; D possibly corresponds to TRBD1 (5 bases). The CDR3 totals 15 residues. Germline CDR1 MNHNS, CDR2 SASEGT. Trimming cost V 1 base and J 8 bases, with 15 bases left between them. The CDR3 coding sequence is TGTGCCAGCAGTGAAGAGGACACGGAATTCGATGAGCAGTTCTTC. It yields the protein CASSEEDTEFDEQFF.

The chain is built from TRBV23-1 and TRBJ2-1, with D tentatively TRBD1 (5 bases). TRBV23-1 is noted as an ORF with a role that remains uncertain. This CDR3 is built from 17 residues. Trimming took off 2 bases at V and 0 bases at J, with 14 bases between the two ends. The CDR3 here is CASSQELQAISYNEQFF. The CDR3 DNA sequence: TGCGCCAGCAGTCAAGAATTACAGGCCATCTCCTACAATGAGCAGTTCTTC.

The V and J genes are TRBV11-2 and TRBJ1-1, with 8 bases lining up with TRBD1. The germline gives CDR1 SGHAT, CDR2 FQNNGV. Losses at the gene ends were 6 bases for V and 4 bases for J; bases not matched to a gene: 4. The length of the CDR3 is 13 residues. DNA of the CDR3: TGTGCCAGCAGTCAACAGGGGGGCACTGAAGCTTTCTTT. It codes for CASSQQGGTEAFF.

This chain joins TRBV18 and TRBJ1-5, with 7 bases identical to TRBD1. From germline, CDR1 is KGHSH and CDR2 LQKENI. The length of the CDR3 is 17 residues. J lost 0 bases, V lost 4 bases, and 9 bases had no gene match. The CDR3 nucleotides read TGTGCCAGCTCACTAAGGGACAGTCTCTATAGCAATCAGCCCCAGCATTTT. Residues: CASSLRDSLYSNQPQHF.

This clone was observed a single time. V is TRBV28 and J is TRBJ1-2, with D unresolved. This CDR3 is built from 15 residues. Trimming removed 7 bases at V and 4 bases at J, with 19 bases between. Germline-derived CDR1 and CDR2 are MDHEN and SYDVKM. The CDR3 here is CASTTPRVGVYGYTF. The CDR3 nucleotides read TGTGCCAGCACCACCCCGAGGGTGGGTGTCTATGGCTACACCTTC.